The 16 T cell receptor beta chains below come from one sample, sequenced in a study of OX40 agonist ivuxolimab in advanced cancers. Data came from immunoSEQ multiplex PCR; TCRdb stores just in-frame clones and leaves some out. The repertoire holds about 40,000 clones, with 70% to 85% as singletons. The source material was CD4+ or CD8+ T cells sorted from blood, sampled in a trial of the OX40 agonist ivuxolimab. Receptors originate from an adult with an advanced solid tumor such as melanoma, head and neck, liver or kidney cancer.

This chain connects TRBV19 to TRBJ1-2; 10 nucleotides align to TRBD1. This CDR3 region has 15 residues. With 3 bases clipped from V and 0 bases from J, the junction kept 1 base outside the gene matches. CDR1 is LNHDA, CDR2 SQIVND, per germline (reference sequence). In DNA, the CDR3 is TGTGCCAGTAGTATCGGACAGGGGGCTAACTATGGCTACACCTTC. Amino acids: CASSIGQGANYGYTF.

V is TRBV7-9 and J is TRBJ2-1, with TRBD2 matching 9 bases. Per the germline V gene, CDR1 is SEHNR and CDR2 is FQNEAQ (reference sequence). The CDR3 sequence is 16 residues long. Trimming at V came to 5 bases and at J to 8 bases, leaving 13 bases not matched to a gene. The CDR3: CASSTPGTSSNYEQFF. The CDR3 DNA reads as TGTGCCAGCAGCACACCCGGGACTAGCTCAAATTATGAGCAGTTCTTC.

The genes are TRBV6-5 and TRBJ1-2; D uncertain. CDR1 MNHEY and CDR2 SVGAGI come from the germline V gene. The CDR3 consists of 11 residues. V lost 4 bases and J 6 bases, leaving 6 bases between the germline ends. The CDR3 DNA reads as TGTGCCAGCAGTTCTCGAAATGGCTACACCTTC. It specifies CASSSRNGYTF.

The rearrangement links TRBV7-9 to TRBJ2-7; 12 nucleotides agree with TRBD2. The germline CDR1 and CDR2 sequences are SEHNR and FQNEAQ (reference sequence). V lost 5 bases, J lost 4 bases, and 6 bases stayed unmatched. The CDR3 loop spans 15 amino acids. CDR3 sequence: CASSPTGTSGYEQYF. DNA for the CDR3: TGTGCCAGCAGCCCAACCGGGACTAGCGGGTACGAGCAGTACTTC.

V is TRBV28 and J is TRBJ2-7; 12 bases line up with TRBD2. From germline, CDR1 is MDHEN and CDR2 SYDVKM. The junction had 19 bases not matched to a gene; V was cut back by 7 bases and J by 3 bases. This CDR3 comprises 19 residues. The CDR3 protein is CASNAASGTSGPNYYEQYF. CDR3 in DNA: TGTGCCAGCAATGCGGCCTCCGGGACTAGCGGGCCCAACTACTACGAGCAGTACTTC.

The genes are TRBV5-1 and TRBJ1-5, with TRBD1 identical over 12 bases. Germline CDR1 and CDR2: SGHRS and YFSETQ. This CDR3 is built from 17 residues. With V trimmed by 0 bases and J by 7 bases, 8 bases remained unmatched. The CDR3 sequence: CASSLEGTGGAGQPQHF. The CDR3 DNA reads TGCGCCAGCAGCTTGGAAGGGACAGGGGGCGCGGGGCAGCCCCAGCATTTT.

The gene calls are TRBV28 and TRBJ1-2; 10 nucleotides match TRBD1. Looked up from germline, CDR1 is MDHEN and CDR2 is SYDVKM. This CDR3 has 16 residues. V lost 6 bases, J lost 3 bases, and 10 bases stayed unmatched. The CDR3 DNA is TGTGCCAGCAGCCGTCCGGGACAGGGGCCCTACTATGGCTACACCTTC. It translates to CASSRPGQGPYYGYTF.

The V call is TRBV28, the J call TRBJ1-5, with D possibly being TRBD1 (6 bases). The CDR3 has 16 residues. The V end was cut by 3 bases, the J end by 0 bases, with 12 bases between. Germline-derived CDR1 and CDR2 are MDHEN and SYDVKM. CDR3 region: CASSFFLGGSNQPQHF. CDR3 sequence (DNA): TGTGCCAGCAGTTTCTTCTTAGGGGGTAGCAATCAGCCCCAGCATTTT. Full variable domain (remainder filled in from reference TRBV28 and TRBJ1-5): DVKVTQSSRYLVKRTGEKVFLECVQDMDHENMFWYRQDPGLGLRLIYFSYDVKMKEKGDIPEGYSVSREKKERFSLILESASTNQTSMYLCASSFFLGGSNQPQHFGDGTRLSIL.

This chain links TRBV27 with TRBJ1-3, with 7 bases identical to TRBD1. The germline CDR1 and CDR2 sequences are MNHEY and SMNVEV (reference sequence). The CDR3 has 17 residues. V lost 6 bases and J lost 0; bases outside the gene matches: 11. The CDR3 DNA follows: TGTGCCAGCAGCCTTAATCAGGGGGACCACTCTGGAAACACCATATATTTT. Translated, it gives CASSLNQGDHSGNTIYF.

The chain recombines TRBV5-6 with TRBJ2-5, with 7 bases that match TRBD2. The CDR3 has 16 amino acids. In germline, CDR1 is SGHDT, CDR2 YYEEEE. Losses at the gene ends were 1 base for V and 4 bases for J; bases not matched to a gene: 10. The CDR3 here is CASSLNGGKGGETQYF. In DNA form, the CDR3 reads TGTGCCAGCAGCTTGAACGGGGGGAAAGGAGGAGAGACCCAGTACTTC.

The J gene is TRBJ2-2, the V gene TRBV6-5, with 8 positions matching TRBD1. The length of the CDR3 is 15 residues. Trimming cost V 1 base and J 7 bases; bases outside gene matches: 5. Germline V gene data show CDR1 as MNHEY and CDR2 as SVGAGI. Written as DNA, the CDR3 is TGTGCCAGCAGTTACTGGCAGGGGGCTTTCGGGGAGCTGTTTTTT. The encoded protein is CASSYWQGAFGELFF.

The rearrangement joins TRBV28 to TRBJ2-6; D is unclear. The CDR3 loop spans 16 amino acids. CDR1 is MDHEN, CDR2 SYDVKM, per germline. V gave up 8 bases and J gave up 0 bases, with 14 bases separating them. The CDR3, as DNA: TGTGCCAGCCATCCTGAGCGCAGCTCTGGGGCCAACGTCCTGACTTTC. Protein: CASHPERSSGANVLTF.

The chain is built from TRBV7-2 and TRBJ2-1; no clear D. Germline V gene data show CDR1 as SGHTA and CDR2 as FQGNSA. Trimming cost V 2 bases and J 4 bases, with 9 bases left between them. The CDR3 runs 14 residues. The CDR3 nucleotides are TGTGCCAGCAGCTTACCATTTTTTTACAATGAGCAGTTCTTC. The encoded protein is CASSLPFFYNEQFF.

V gene TRBV27 combines with J gene TRBJ1-2, with 9 positions matching TRBD1. J lost 6 bases, V lost 11 bases, and 13 bases had no gene match. Germline CDR1 and CDR2: MNHEY and SMNVEV (reference sequence). This CDR3 has 14 residues. For the CDR3, the DNA is TGTGCCGCGCGCCCCGACAGGGGGGAAAATGGCTACACCTTC. Its protein product is CAARPDRGENGYTF.

The chain is built from TRBV29-1 and TRBJ1-1, with a tentative D call TRBD1 (5 bases). The V gene's germline CDR1 is SQVTM and CDR2 ANQGSEA. V was pared by 3 bases and J by 6 bases, with 11 bases between. This CDR3 spans 12 amino acids. DNA of the CDR3: TGCAGCGTTGACAGGGTTGGCGCTGAAGCTTTCTTT. Protein: CSVDRVGAEAFF. Complete variable domain (other parts from reference TRBV29-1 and TRBJ1-1): SAVISQKPSRDICQRGTSLTIQCQVDSQVTMMFWYRQQPGQSLTLIATANQGSEATYESGFVIDKFPISRPNLTFSTLTVSNMSPEDSSIYLCSVDRVGAEAFFGQGTRLTVV.

The chain is built from TRBV9 and TRBJ2-7; 9 bases align to TRBD1. CDR1 and CDR2 (germline): SGDLS, YYNGEE. Germline trimming cut 4 bases from V and 5 bases from J; bases unmatched to any gene: 4. The CDR3 is 13 residues long. The CDR3 sequence is CASSSGQGNEQYF. CDR3 bases: TGTGCCAGCAGCTCGGGACAGGGTAACGAGCAGTACTTC.